The 9 T cell receptor beta chains given below trace back to one sample, sequenced in a study of response to subunit inactivated influenza vaccine. TCRdb recomputed calls from the RT-PCR reads with MiXCR, one row per CDR3 protein. The sample has approximately 170,000 distinct CDR3 sequences, about 12% seen once. The same specimen was also included in a second study, on T cells expressing NK-cell markers. That paper adds: UMIs accompanied the 5'RACE template switching by which TCR beta cDNA was made.

The input for sequencing was CD8+ T cells sorted from PBMCs, taken roughly 12 days after vaccination. These receptors originate from a man aged 45 to 65 who received an inactivated influenza vaccine.

The sample holds many counts of this clonotype. The rearrangement links TRBV4-1 to TRBJ2-1; TRBD1 aligns across 7 bases. Germline values: CDR1 MGHRA, CDR2 YSYEKL. The junction had 7 bases not matched to a gene; V was cut back by 4 bases and J by 7 bases. The CDR3 sequence is 14 residues long. In DNA, the CDR3 is TGCGCCAGCAGCCCCCGAGGGGGCCAAAATGAGCAGTTCTTC. This encodes CASSPRGGQNEQFF.

This clonotype has a handful of counts. V and J are TRBV15 and TRBJ2-7; TRBD2 is a possible D gene (5 bases). The length of the CDR3 is 15 residues. Trimming stripped 4 bases from V and 1 base from J, with 14 bases between. Germline CDR1 and CDR2: LNHNV and YYDKDF (reference sequence). The CDR3 spells CATSTNFRGSYEQYF. The CDR3 DNA reads as TGTGCCACCAGCACGAACTTCCGGGGATCCTACGAGCAGTACTTC.

The chain joins TRBV7-9 to TRBJ2-1; D could derive from TRBD1 or TRBD2 (7 bases each). The CDR3 is 15 residues long. Germline-derived CDR1 and CDR2 are SEHNR and FQNEAQ (reference sequence). V lost 8 bases and J lost 3, with 17 bases in between. Here the CDR3 reads CASGRGQGIYNEQFF. The CDR3 DNA sequence: TGTGCCAGCGGGAGGGGGCAGGGGATCTACAATGAGCAGTTCTTC. Full variable domain (remainder filled in from reference TRBV7-9 and TRBJ2-1): DTGVSQNPRHKITKRGQNVTFRCDPISEHNRLYWYRQTLGQGPEFLTYFQNEAQLEKSRLLSDRFSAERPKGSFSTLEIQRTEQGDSAMYLCASGRGQGIYNEQFFGPGTRLTVL.

The genes are TRBV11-2 and TRBJ2-2; 9 bases line up with TRBD2. Per the germline V gene, CDR1 is SGHAT and CDR2 is FQNNGV. Germline trimming cut 0 bases from V and 6 bases from J; bases unmatched to any gene: 8. The CDR3 length is 17 residues. The CDR3 nucleotides read TGTGCCAGCAGCTTAGAATTATTTGGACTAGCGTCCGGGGAGCTGTTTTTT. It specifies CASSLELFGLASGELFF.

This clonotype was detected only a few times. This chain links TRBV5-1 with TRBJ2-7, with D possibly TRBD2 on 6 matching bases. The CDR3 runs to 15 residues. In germline, CDR1 is SGHRS, CDR2 YFSETQ. Trimming left V 3 bases short and J 5 bases short, with 18 bases between. The CDR3 DNA reads as TGCGCCAGCAGCTACCTCGGGGGTCTCGAGAACGAGCAGTACTTC. This gives the protein CASSYLGGLENEQYF.

In its sample, this clonotype ranks as medium-sized. The V call is TRBV6-6, the J call TRBJ1-5; 8 nucleotides agree with TRBD1. CDR1 and CDR2 (germline): MNHNY, SVGAGI (reference sequence). Trimming removed 7 bases from V and 10 bases from J; junction bases left unmatched: 12. This CDR3 is 14 amino acids long. This CDR3 is CASINRQGWNPQHF. The CDR3 DNA is TGTGCCAGCATAAACCGACAGGGGTGGAATCCCCAGCATTTT.

This clonotype has a count of ten or more. V usage is TRBV27 and J usage is TRBJ2-7; D gene uncertain. The CDR3 consists of 13 residues. From germline, CDR1 is MNHEY and CDR2 SMNVEV (reference sequence). V lost 6 bases to trimming and J lost 1 base, with 10 bases between them. The CDR3 DNA follows: TGTGCCAGCAGCTTCGGAGTATCCTACGAGCAGTACTTC. As protein: CASSFGVSYEQYF.

This clonotype was recorded many times. The chain combines TRBV7-2 with TRBJ2-5; D is uncertain. V was shortened by 1 base and J by 4 bases, with 10 bases between the two germline ends. The length of the CDR3 is 14 residues. From germline, CDR1 is SGHTA and CDR2 FQGNSA. The CDR3 loop is CASSLVGSGETQYF. For the CDR3, the DNA is TGTGCCAGCAGCTTAGTGGGGTCGGGAGAGACCCAGTACTTC.

This rearrangement joins TRBV7-3 to TRBJ2-1; no clear D gene. Per the germline V gene, CDR1 is SGHTA and CDR2 is FQGTGA. Trimming stripped 2 bases from V and 1 base from J, with 6 bases between. This CDR3 has 14 residues. CDR3 protein: CASSLHGSYNEQFF. The CDR3 bases are TGTGCCAGCAGCTTACACGGTTCCTACAATGAGCAGTTCTTC.